A single sample gave rise to the 22 T cell receptor beta chains below, sequenced in a study of T cell responses to AZD1222 COVID-19 vaccine. Libraries were prepared by immunoSEQ multiplex PCR; TCRdb keeps only in-frame clonotypes and omits some of them. This sample has some 120,000 clones, with roughly 84% found just once. This specimen consisted of peripheral blood, obtained on day 0 of AZD1222 vaccination. The receptor set was obtained from an adult in good health.

The CDR3 loop is CASSPDWNTGELFF. In DNA form, the CDR3 reads TGCGCCAGCAGCCCGGACTGGAACACCGGGGAGCTGTTTTTT. The V call is TRBV5-1, the J call TRBJ2-2, with D possibly being TRBD2 (5 bases). CDR1 and CDR2 (germline): SGHRS, YFSETQ. This CDR3 comprises 14 residues. Trimming left V 4 bases short and J 1 base short, with 8 bases between.

CDR3 nucleotide sequence: TGTGCCAGCAGCCCCCGACTAGACTTCACCACAGATACGCAGTATTTT. Translated, it gives CASSPRLDFTTDTQYF. This sequence joins TRBV9 and TRBJ2-3; maybe TRBD2 (6 bases). Germline assignment: CDR1 SGDLS and CDR2 YYNGEE. Trimming left V 4 bases short and J 2 bases short, with 17 bases between. The CDR3 contains 16 residues.

In the case of this clone: The junction departs from germline at one end; a sequencing error may be responsible. The gene calls are TRBV2 and TRBJ2-7, with 10 bases matching TRBD1. The CDR3 sequence is 13 residues long. The germline CDR1 and CDR2 sequences are SNHLY and FYNNEI. The CDR3 DNA sequence: TGTGCCAGCACCCGGGTTAAGACAGGGGGCGTGGACTTC. This gives the protein CASTRVKTGGVDF.

To note about this clone: In the same sample, other DNA sequences code for this CDR3. In DNA, the CDR3 is TGTGCCAGCTCACCTTTGTCAGGGAAGAACACTGAAGCTTTCTTT. It yields the protein CASSPLSGKNTEAFF. This chain joins TRBV18 and TRBJ1-1, with D possibly matching TRBD1 (5 bases). CDR1 is KGHSH and CDR2 is LQKENI in the germline V gene. Trimming removed 3 bases at V and 1 base at J, with 12 bases between. The CDR3 is made up of 15 amino acids.

Concerning this clone itself: The junction and the germline gene differ at one end; a read error may be behind it. J is TRBJ2-1 and V is TRBV27; D ambiguous. The CDR3 spans 13 residues. Germline values: CDR1 MNHEY, CDR2 SMNVEV (reference sequence). This CDR3 reads CASSLSRTGEQFF. The DNA of the CDR3 is TGTGCCAGCAGTCTATCCAGAACCGGTGAGCAGTTCTTC.

The rearrangement joins TRBV29-1 to TRBJ1-5, with a weak D call TRBD1 (6 bases). V dropped 6 bases and J dropped 6 bases, with 15 bases sitting between them. This CDR3 spans 13 amino acids. Germline lookup yields CDR1 SQVTM and CDR2 ANQGSEA. The CDR3 coding sequence is TGCAGCGTCTGGCCGGGGGGGGCTCAGCCCCAGCATTTT. Its protein is CSVWPGGAQPQHF.

The chain has TRBV27 and TRBJ1-1, with D uncertain. Per the germline V gene, CDR1 is MNHEY and CDR2 is SMNVEV (reference sequence). The CDR3 has 14 residues. Between the trimmed V and J ends, which lost 6 bases and 3 bases, there was a span of 14 bases. The CDR3 spells CASSSEGVHTEAFF. The CDR3 DNA is TGTGCCAGCAGCTCGGAAGGAGTACACACTGAAGCTTTCTTT.

The chain carries TRBV7-9 and TRBJ1-2; 7 bases are shared with TRBD1. The trim removed 4 bases at V and 8 bases at J, leaving 19 bases unmatched. The CDR3 runs 17 residues. Germline loops: CDR1 SEHNR, CDR2 FQNEAQ (reference sequence). CDR3 nucleotides: TGTGCCAGCAGCTCTATAGCCCCCCACTACAGGGGAGGGGGCTACACCTTC. This gives the protein CASSSIAPHYRGGGYTF. The full variable domain, rest sourced from reference TRBV7-9 and TRBJ1-2, is DTGVSQNPRHKITKRGQNVTFRCDPISEHNRLYWYRQTLGQGPEFLTYFQNEAQLEKSRLLSDRFSAERPKGSFSTLEIQRTEQGDSAMYLCASSSIAPHYRGGGYTFGSGTRLTVV.

The V gene is TRBV5-6, the J gene TRBJ1-1, with D possibly matching TRBD1 (5 bases). The germline V gene encodes CDR1 SGHDT and CDR2 YYEEEE. The CDR3 is 14 residues long. V was pared by 0 bases and J by 4 bases, with 10 bases between. CDR3 sequence reads: CASSLAGRATEAFF. The CDR3 DNA follows: TGTGCCAGCAGCTTGGCGGGGCGCGCCACTGAAGCTTTCTTT.

The V gene is TRBV4-1, the J gene TRBJ2-5; D is undetermined. V lost 4 bases and J 1 base, leaving 13 bases between the germline ends. Per the germline V gene, CDR1 is MGHRA and CDR2 is YSYEKL. The CDR3 spans 15 residues. The CDR3 nucleotides are TGCGCCAGCAGCCGTTTAGGACCCTTCCAAGAGACCCAGTACTTC. It translates to CASSRLGPFQETQYF.

In nucleotides, the CDR3 is TGCGCCAGCAGCTTGTCGGGCGCTACTGGGGCCAACGTCCTGACTTTC. As protein: CASSLSGATGANVLTF. The J gene is TRBJ2-6, the V gene TRBV5-1, with D uncertain. Trimming stripped 1 base from V and 2 bases from J, with 10 bases between. CDR1 is SGHRS and CDR2 is YFSETQ in the germline V gene. This CDR3 is 16 amino acids long.

V and J are TRBV5-1 and TRBJ2-7; TRBD2 matches 9 bases. This CDR3 contains 15 residues. Trimming removed 2 bases from V and 4 bases from J; junction bases left unmatched: 7. The germline gives CDR1 SGHRS, CDR2 YFSETQ. The CDR3, as DNA: TGCGCCAGCAGCTTAACGGCTAGCGGGGTATACGAGCAGTACTTC. This encodes CASSLTASGVYEQYF. Complete variable domain (other parts from reference TRBV5-1 and TRBJ2-7): KAGVTQTPRYLIKTRGQQVTLSCSPISGHRSVSWYQQTPGQGLQFLFEYFSETQRNKGNFPGRFSGRQFSNSRSEMNVSTLELGDSALYLCASSLTASGVYEQYFGPGTRLTVT.

This rearrangement joins TRBV19 to TRBJ1-1; no definite D call. Trimming left V 5 bases short and J 5 bases short, with 15 bases between. The CDR3 sequence is 14 residues long. From germline, CDR1 is LNHDA and CDR2 SQIVND (reference sequence). The CDR3 loop is CASSEAGGLTEAFF. CDR3 nucleotides: TGTGCCAGTAGTGAGGCAGGAGGACTAACTGAAGCTTTCTTT. The full variable domain, rest sourced from reference TRBV19 and TRBJ1-1, is DGGITQSPKYLFRKEGQNVTLSCEQNLNHDAMYWYRQDPGQGLRLIYYSQIVNDFQKGDIAEGYSVSREKKESFPLTVTSAQKNPTAFYLCASSEAGGLTEAFFGQGTRLTVV.

The V call is TRBV4-1, the J call TRBJ1-3; D is possibly TRBD1 (5 bases). Germline CDR1 and CDR2: MGHRA and YSYEKL. This CDR3 is 15 amino acids long. Trimming left V 3 bases short and J 0 bases short, with 9 bases between. As DNA, the CDR3 is TGCGCCAGCAGCCAGGGACCTATCTCTGGAAACACCATATATTTT. Amino acid sequence: CASSQGPISGNTIYF.

This clone was picked up a small number of times. The chain recombines TRBV20-1 with TRBJ1-4, with 9 bases identical to TRBD1. V gave up 3 bases and J gave up 8 bases; unmatched junction bases: 4. The CDR3 is 13 residues long. In germline, CDR1 is DFQATT, CDR2 SNEGSKA (reference sequence). CDR3 coding DNA: TGCAGTGCTAGTAGGACAGGGGAAGAAAAACTGTTTTTT. Protein: CSASRTGEEKLFF.

The chain has TRBV4-2 and TRBJ1-5, with D maybe TRBD1 (6 bases). The V and J ends lost 3 bases and 2 bases respectively, with 8 bases between them. This CDR3 spans 14 amino acids. Germline V gene lookup returns CDR1 LGHNA and CDR2 YNFKEQ. CDR3 DNA sequence: TGTGCCAGCAGCCAGGCAGGGGGCAATCAGCCCCAGCATTTT. This encodes CASSQAGGNQPQHF.

The rearrangement joins TRBV27 to TRBJ1-2; no clear D. CDR3 length equals 13 residues. CDR1 is MNHEY, CDR2 SMNVEV, per germline (reference sequence). The V end was cut by 3 bases, the J end by 7 bases, with 12 bases between. This CDR3 is CASSLEGAGGYTF. In nucleotides, the CDR3 is TGTGCCAGCAGTTTGGAGGGCGCAGGTGGCTACACCTTC.

This clone came up once. V is TRBV5-4 and J is TRBJ2-5; D unresolved. CDR3 size: 18 residues. V lost 1 base to trimming and J lost 3 bases, with 22 bases between them. Germline CDR1 reads SGHNT; CDR2 reads YYREEE (reference sequence). The CDR3 loop reads CASSLNGRLPPTKETQYF. CDR3 DNA: TGTGCCAGCAGCTTGAACGGCAGACTCCCCCCAACCAAAGAGACCCAGTACTTC. The whole variable domain, filled in from reference TRBV5-4 and TRBJ2-5, reads ETGVTQSPTHLIKTRGQQVTLRCSSQSGHNTVSWYQQALGQGPQFIFQYYREEENGRGNFPPRFSGLQFPNYSSELNVNALELDDSALYLCASSLNGRLPPTKETQYFGPGTRLLVL.

The chain combines TRBV5-8 with TRBJ1-1, with no clear D. V lost 4 bases to trimming and J lost 1 base, with 11 bases between them. This CDR3 has 14 residues. Germline loops: CDR1 SGHTS, CDR2 YDEGEE. As DNA, the CDR3 is TGTGCCAGCAGCGTACAAGGACGGAACACTGAAGCTTTCTTT. It yields the protein CASSVQGRNTEAFF.

This chain connects TRBV6-4 to TRBJ2-2; possibly TRBD1 for D (6 bases). CDR3 length: 13 amino acids. V lost 8 bases and J lost 0, with 7 bases in between. Germline V gives CDR1 MRHNA, CDR2 SNTAGT. The CDR3 protein is CASGTTNTGELFF. CDR3 nucleotides: TGTGCCAGCGGGACAACGAACACCGGGGAGCTGTTTTTT.

The CDR3 DNA reads TGCGCCAGCAGCCAAGCGTTTAGCGGGGGGGCCGTGGAGACCCAGTACTTC. This gives the protein CASSQAFSGGAVETQYF. The V call is TRBV4-3, the J call TRBJ2-5; 11 positions agree with TRBD2. CDR1 is LGHNA, CDR2 YSLEER, per germline. Unmatched junction bases numbered 9, after V lost 1 base and J lost 5 bases. The CDR3 sequence is 17 residues long.

The CDR3 region is CASVPQGNSGYTF. CDR3 bases: TGTGCCAGCGTACCTCAGGGTAACTCCGGCTACACCTTC. This chain joins TRBV28 and TRBJ1-2, with TRBD1 as a possible D gene (5 bases). The germline gives CDR1 MDHEN, CDR2 SYDVKM. This CDR3 spans 13 amino acids. Trimming left V 8 bases short and J 8 bases short, with 18 bases between.